The rows below give T cell receptor beta chains drawn from one sample of a study of post-analysis software for immune sequencing data. TCRdb re-called the PCR reads through MiXCR, storing one row per CDR3 protein. The sample yields approximately 260,000 distinct CDR3 sequences, 36% seen once. What was sequenced was blood. These receptors originate from a girl under 18 with multiple sclerosis. Both conserved end residues are part of each CDR3. Each record gives: clone size, J gene, V gene, D gene, CDR3 DNA, CDR3 protein. D genes are given only for firm matches. The size of a clone is reported for some rows only, either as once, few or many, or as a class for expanded clones.

>few|TRBJ2-3|TRBV2|-
TGTGCCAGCAGTGAGATGGAGGACTCGTGGGGGACAGATACGCAGTATTTT
CASSEMEDSWGTDTQYF
>-|TRBJ2-1|TRBV7-2|TRBD1
TGTGCCAGCAGCTTACGGACAGGGAAGGATGAGCAGTTCTTC
CASSLRTGKDEQFF
>-|TRBJ1-3|TRBV12-3/TRBV12-4|-
TGTGCCAGCAGTTTATTGTCAGCCTCTGGAAACACCATATATTTT
CASSLLSASGNTIYF
>few|TRBJ2-2|TRBV20-1|-
TGCAGTGCTGGCCATGACAGTACCACCGGGGAGCGGTTTTTT
CSAGHDSTTGERFF
>many|TRBJ2-1|TRBV12-3/TRBV12-4|TRBD2
TGTGCCAGCAGACATCCAGCCGGGACTAGCGATTACAATGAGCAGTTCTTC
CASRHPAGTSDYNEQFF
>-|TRBJ2-3|TRBV24-1|TRBD1
TGTGCCACCAGTGATGACGGACGGACAGGAGACACAGATACGCAGTATTTT
CATSDDGRTGDTDTQYF
>many|TRBJ2-1|TRBV6-1|TRBD2
TGTGCCAGCAGTTTGACTAGCGGGGAGGTCAATGAGCAGTTCTTC
CASSLTSGEVNEQFF
>many|TRBJ1-1|TRBV11-2|-
TGTGCCAGCAGCTTAATGCGGAGGTCGCCTGAAGCTTTCTTT
CASSLMRRSPEAFF
>many|TRBJ1-2|TRBV7-9|-
TGTGCCAGCAGCGGGGGGCGACTCTATGGCTACACCTTC
CASSGGRLYGYTF
>many|TRBJ2-3|TRBV5-1|TRBD2
TGCGCCAGCAGTCAAGGACTAGCGGGGGGCACAGATACGCAGTATTTT
CASSQGLAGGTDTQYF
>-|TRBJ1-4|TRBV5-1|TRBD1
TGCGCCAGCAGCTCGGAGCCGCAGGGGGGTAATGAAAAACTGTTTTTT
CASSSEPQGGNEKLFF
>-|TRBJ2-7|TRBV29-1|-
TGCAGCGTTTCTACAGGGTTGCGCGAGCAGTACTTC
CSVSTGLREQYF
>-|TRBJ2-1|TRBV28|-
TGTGCCAGTATAGGAGGGAACCTAAGGTTCTTC
CASIGGNLRFF
>-|TRBJ2-7|TRBV6-2/TRBV6-3|TRBD1
TGTGCCAGCAGTTCCCGGACAGGCTACTACGAGCAGTACTTC
CASSSRTGYYEQYF
>-|TRBJ2-2|TRBV12-3/TRBV12-4|-
TGTGCCAGCAGCAGGGGTTCCGGGGAGCTGTTTTTT
CASSRGSGELFF
>many|TRBJ2-1|TRBV7-2|TRBD2
TGTGCCAGCAGCTTAGGCACTAGCGGGGGGAGCTACAATGAGCAGTTCTTC
CASSLGTSGGSYNEQFF
>-|TRBJ2-7|TRBV12-3/TRBV12-4|TRBD2
TGTGCCAGCAGTCCCGAAGGGACTAGCGGGAGGGGTTACGAGCAGTACTTC
CASSPEGTSGRGYEQYF
>-|TRBJ1-2|TRBV6-1|TRBD1
TGTGCCAGCAGAGCCGGGACAGGGTTGGGTGGCTACACCTTC
CASRAGTGLGGYTF
>many|TRBJ2-5|TRBV7-9|-
TGTGCCAGCAGCTTCCGTGCCCAGGGTACGATGGAGACCCAGTACTTC
CASSFRAQGTMETQYF
>-|TRBJ2-4|TRBV29-1|-
TGCAGCGTAGAGACAGAAGGCTTCATTCAGTACTTC
CSVETEGFIQYF
>-|TRBJ1-1|TRBV7-9|TRBD1
TGTGCCAGCAGCTTCTTCACCGACAGGGGGCTTAAATCATGGGTCACTGAAGCTTTCTTT
CASSFFTDRGLKSWVTEAFF
>many|TRBJ1-1|TRBV5-1|-
TGCGCCAGCGTTGGGAGAAACACTGAAGCTTTCTTT
CASVGRNTEAFF
>-|TRBJ2-1|TRBV12-3/TRBV12-4|TRBD2
TGTGCCAGCAGGCTAGGTCTCGGGCTAGCGGGAGAGAATGAGCAGTTCTTC
CASRLGLGLAGENEQFF
>-|TRBJ1-3|TRBV25-1|-
TGTGCCAGCAGTGAATACTTGGGGACGTCCTCTGGAAACACCATATATTTT
CASSEYLGTSSGNTIYF
>-|TRBJ1-1|TRBV4-1|TRBD1
TGCGCCAGCAGCCAAGGGACAGGTCTCGTACCCGTGAACACTGAAGCTTTCTTT
CASSQGTGLVPVNTEAFF
>once|TRBJ2-7|TRBV19|-
TGTGCCAGTAGTAATGGGGGGCCCCCCCACAATGAGCAGTACTTC
CASSNGGPPHNEQYF
>many|TRBJ2-3|TRBV11-2|TRBD2
TGTGCCAGCAGACCCACAGCGGGAGTAAGAGATACGCAGTATTTT
CASRPTAGVRDTQYF
>-|TRBJ1-3|TRBV29-1|-
TGCAGCGCTACAGGAGTCTCTGGAAACACCATATATTTT
CSATGVSGNTIYF
>many|TRBJ1-2|TRBV20-1|TRBD1
TGCAGTGCTGACGCCGGGACAGGGGATGGCTACACCTTC
CSADAGTGDGYTF
>many|TRBJ2-1|TRBV24-1|-
TGTGCCACCAGTGACCCTCAGGGGACTTCCTACAATGAGCAGTTCTTC
CATSDPQGTSYNEQFF
>many|TRBJ2-1|TRBV24-1|-
TGTGCCACCAGTGATCATACAGGGAGTGAGCAGTTCTTC
CATSDHTGSEQFF
>-|TRBJ1-2|TRBV15|-
TGTGCCACCTCCCTAGGGACGAACTATGGCTACACCTTC
CATSLGTNYGYTF
>many|TRBJ2-5|TRBV7-9|-
TGTGCCAGCAGCGAGACAGAATACCAAGAGACCCAGTACTTC
CASSETEYQETQYF
>many|TRBJ2-6|TRBV21-1|-
TGTGCCAGCAGCAAGGAGGTTGCGCACTCTGGGGCCAACGTCCTGACTTTC
CASSKEVAHSGANVLTF
>-|TRBJ2-7|TRBV6-2/TRBV6-3|TRBD2
TGTGCCAGCAGTCGCGTCGGACTAGCGGGAACCTACGAGCAGTACTTC
CASSRVGLAGTYEQYF
>few|TRBJ2-5|TRBV18|-
TGTGCCAGCTCACCTACAACTAGCTGGGAGGAGACCCAGTACTTC
CASSPTTSWEETQYF
>once|TRBJ2-1|TRBV12-3/TRBV12-4|TRBD1
TGTGCCAGCAGTGAGGACAGGAAGAATGAGCAGTTCTTC
CASSEDRKNEQFF
>many|TRBJ2-1|TRBV7-2|TRBD2
TGTGCCAGCAGCCCCTTCCCTAGCGGGGAGTACAATGAGCAGTTCTTC
CASSPFPSGEYNEQFF
>many|TRBJ2-1|TRBV7-2|TRBD2
TGTGCCAGCAGCTTAGGGGCGGGGGTCTCCTACAATGAGCAGTTCTTC
CASSLGAGVSYNEQFF
>-|TRBJ2-5|TRBV7-2|TRBD2
TGTGCCAGCAGCCAGACTAGCCACGGAGAGACCCAGTACTTC
CASSQTSHGETQYF
>-|TRBJ1-6|TRBV28|-
TGTGCCAGCAGTTTAAGTGGCACAGGTAAAGGTTCACCCCTCCACTTT
CASSLSGTGKGSPLHF
>-|TRBJ2-1|TRBV14|TRBD2
TGTGCCAGCAGCCAAGAGGTACTAGCGGCCAATGAGCAGTTCTTC
CASSQEVLAANEQFF